One and the same sample provided the 8 T cell receptor beta chains below, sequenced in a study of T cell changes during pregnancy in multiple sclerosis. This table comes from immunoSEQ multiplex PCR, and its TCRdb copy is limited to in-frame clones, with some not included. The sample includes about 50,000 clones, roughly nine tenths of them seen just once. Sequenced here: CD4+ T cells from peripheral blood mononuclear cells, sampled after pregnancy. The receptors shown here come from a female donor with multiple sclerosis, enrolled in a pregnancy study.

The chain couples TRBV5-1 to TRBJ2-1; 8 bases line up with TRBD2. The V gene end was trimmed by 9 bases and the J gene end by 2 bases; junction bases not matched to a gene: 10. The CDR3 is made up of 15 amino acids. The germline V gene has CDR1 SGHRS and CDR2 YFSETQ. The CDR3 DNA sequence: TGCGCCACCGGGTACACGGGAGGGCCCTACAATGAGCAGTTCTTC. Its translation is CATGYTGGPYNEQFF.

V gene TRBV5-5 combines with J gene TRBJ2-7, with 11 bases lining up with TRBD1. CDR1 and CDR2 from the germline V gene are SGHKS and YYEKEE (reference sequence). The CDR3 covers 16 residues. The ends lost 0 bases at V and 6 bases at J; junction bases unmatched: 8. DNA of the CDR3: TGTGCCAGCAGCTTGGCTCGGACAGGGGGCTCTCGCGAGCAGTACTTC. It translates to CASSLARTGGSREQYF.

This clone was seen only a few times. The chain employs TRBV11-2 and TRBJ2-1; the match to TRBD2 covers 8 bases. This CDR3 is built from 16 residues. Germline V gene lookup returns CDR1 SGHAT and CDR2 FQNNGV. With V trimmed by 6 bases and J by 6 bases, 13 bases remained unmatched. The DNA of the CDR3 is TGTGCCAGCAGACTGTTAAGCGGGAGAAAATCCAATGAGCAGTTCTTC. This sequence encodes CASRLLSGRKSNEQFF.

V and J are TRBV28 and TRBJ1-4; D is undetermined. CDR1 and CDR2 (germline): MDHEN, SYDVKM. The CDR3 spans 13 residues. Trimming pared 6 bases from V and 4 bases from J, leaving 9 bases between. The CDR3 loop reads CASRSGYNEKLFF. CDR3 DNA sequence: TGTGCCAGCAGGTCGGGATATAATGAAAAACTGTTTTTT.

The chain combines TRBV19 with TRBJ1-5, with a tentative D call TRBD1 (5 bases). This CDR3 contains 14 residues. Germline V gene data show CDR1 as LNHDA and CDR2 as SQIVND (reference sequence). Trimming stripped 7 bases from V and 5 bases from J, with 15 bases between. CDR3 in amino acids: CASNSQVGDQPQHF. As DNA, the CDR3 is TGTGCCAGTAATTCACAGGTGGGTGATCAGCCCCAGCATTTT.

In this sample, this clone turned up a few times. The genes are TRBV4-1 and TRBJ1-2, with D hard to call. The ends were cut back, 1 base at V and 0 bases at J, with 18 bases in the middle. This CDR3 is 18 amino acids long. The germline gives CDR1 MGHRA, CDR2 YSYEKL. CDR3 residues: CASSQGSFQTFPNYGYTF. CDR3 nucleotide sequence: TGCGCCAGCAGCCAAGGGAGTTTCCAAACCTTTCCTAACTATGGCTACACCTTC.

The chain combines TRBV7-3 with TRBJ2-7; no firm D call. The CDR3 consists of 14 residues. The V end lost 2 bases, the J end lost 0 bases, and 8 bases lay between the germline ends. Germline V gene sequence: CDR1 SGHTA, CDR2 FQGTGA. The CDR3 bases are TGTGCCAGCAGCTTAGCGGCAGCCTCCTACGAGCAGTACTTC. Amino acids: CASSLAAASYEQYF.

The chain is built from TRBV19 and TRBJ1-5; D gene unclear. This CDR3 has 12 residues. CDR1 and CDR2 from the germline V gene are LNHDA and SQIVND (reference sequence). V was cut by 3 bases and J by 9 bases, with 9 bases left in between. In DNA, the CDR3 is TGTGCCAGTAGTATTCTGTCGGGGCCCCAGCATTTT. Translated, it gives CASSILSGPQHF. The entire variable domain, with the rest obtained from reference TRBV19 and TRBJ1-5, is as follows: DGGITQSPKYLFRKEGQNVTLSCEQNLNHDAMYWYRQDPGQGLRLIYYSQIVNDFQKGDIAEGYSVSREKKESFPLTVTSAQKNPTAFYLCASSILSGPQHFGDGTRLSIL.